The rows below give T cell receptor beta chains drawn from one sample of a study of cytomegalovirus exposure and HLA in healthy donors. The data were produced by immunoSEQ multiplex PCR, yet TCRdb's version contains in-frame clones alone and is incomplete. This sample has 150,000 or so clones, with 70% to 90% found just once. The source material was PBMCs. Every receptor here comes from a woman aged 18-29 years in good health and CMV-seronegative. CDR3s include the opening cysteine and the closing phenylalanine or tryptophan. The order of the fields is D gene, V gene, J gene, clone size, CDR3 DNA, CDR3 protein. The D gene is left open where the match is weak. Clone size is not always given. Where it is, it says once, few, many or a class for expanded clones.

TRBD1,TRBV19,TRBJ1-5,once,TGTGCCAGTAGTATGGAGGCCAGGGGGCCGTCCCAGCCCCAGCATTTT,CASSMEARGPSQPQHF
.,TRBV7-9,TRBJ2-7,.,TGTGCCAGCAGCTTAGGGGGACTTTCCTACGAGCAGTACTTC,CASSLGGLSYEQYF
TRBD2,TRBV19,TRBJ2-3,.,TGTGCCAGCAAGCCGGGGACTAGCGGGCGGGCGTATTTT,CASKPGTSGRAYF
.,TRBV10-3,TRBJ2-2,.,TGTGCCATCAGTGAGGACCCCCGGGGCGGGGAGCTGTTTTTT,CAISEDPRGGELFF
.,TRBV5-5,TRBJ1-5,once,TGTGCCAGCAGCTTGGTCGGGGTTGAAGGCAATCAGCCCCAGCATTTT,CASSLVGVEGNQPQHF
.,TRBV11-2,TRBJ1-4,.,TGTGCCAGCAGCTTAGCGGGACCGGGGGGGATCTGGGAAAAACTGTTTTTT,CASSLAGPGGIWEKLFF
TRBD2,TRBV6-1,TRBJ2-7,.,TGTGCCAGCAAAAGGACTAGCGGAGACTCCTACGAGCAGTACTTC,CASKRTSGDSYEQYF
TRBD1,TRBV2,TRBJ2-7,.,TGTGCCAGCAGGGACGGGACAGGGGCTTCCGAGCAGTACTTC,CASRDGTGASEQYF
TRBD1,TRBV7-2,TRBJ1-2,once,TGTGCCAGCAGCCCAGAACCGGGACAGACTAACTATGGCTACACCTTC,CASSPEPGQTNYGYTF
.,TRBV29-1,TRBJ1-2,.,TGCAGCGTTGTCGAGGGTCCCTATGGCTACACCTTC,CSVVEGPYGYTF
.,TRBV2,TRBJ1-2,.,TGTGCCAGCAGTGAAGGACAGAGTCTACTCTATGGCTACACCTTC,CASSEGQSLLYGYTF
TRBD1,TRBV12-5,TRBJ1-5,.,TGTGCTAGTGGTTCGGGACAGGGAAGCAATCAGCCCCAGCATTTT,CASGSGQGSNQPQHF
.,TRBV19,TRBJ2-2,.,TGTGCCAGTAGTAGGGCCACCATGGGTACCGGGGAGCTGTTTTTT,CASSRATMGTGELFF
TRBD2,TRBV5-4,TRBJ2-2,.,TGTGCCAGCAGCCGGGAACTAGCGGTTAGCACCGGGGAGCTGTTTTTT,CASSRELAVSTGELFF
.,TRBV28,TRBJ2-1,.,TGTGCCAGCAGTTTATTGAGCTCCTACAATGAGCAGTTCTTC,CASSLLSSYNEQFF
TRBD1,TRBV7-2,TRBJ2-7,.,TGTGCCAGCAGCCCCCGACAGGGATCAAGCCACGAGCAGTACTTC,CASSPRQGSSHEQYF
.,TRBV7-8,TRBJ1-1,.,TGTGCCAGCAGCTTAGGACGTGGGGCTTCGAACACTGAAGCTTTCTTT,CASSLGRGASNTEAFF
.,TRBV6-6,TRBJ2-1,.,TGTGCCAGCAGCCCAGGACTAGAGCAGTTCTTC,CASSPGLEQFF
.,TRBV7-2,TRBJ2-3,.,TGTGCCAGCAGCTTAACGGGAGTGGGCACAGATACGCAGTATTTT,CASSLTGVGTDTQYF
.,TRBV5-5,TRBJ2-7,.,TGTGCCAGCAGCCCGAGTATCTACGAGCAGTACTTC,CASSPSIYEQYF
.,TRBV28,TRBJ1-2,.,TGTGCCAGCAGTTTATGGGGGGGGCCCTATTTTAACTATGGCTACACCTTC,CASSLWGGPYFNYGYTF
.,TRBV30,TRBJ1-4,.,TGTGCCTGGAGCTCACAGAGGGGGGAAAAACTGTTTTTT,CAWSSQRGEKLFF
TRBD1,TRBV5-1,TRBJ2-6,.,TGCGCCAGCAGCTTGCAGGGGGCGAGTGGGGCCAACGTCCTGACTTTC,CASSLQGASGANVLTF
TRBD2,TRBV20-1,TRBJ2-5,.,TGCAGTGCGACTAGCTTGGAGACCCAGTACTTC,CSATSLETQYF